The next 16 T cell receptor beta chains were all read from a single sample in a study of CD8+ T cells in alopecia areata. RNA was isolated and reverse transcribed to cDNA, the sequencing template. Assay used: immunoSEQ multiplex PCR; TCRdb lists only in-frame clones, some missing. Among roughly 98,000 clones listed, around 55% were seen once. The treatment was: oral pan-JAK inhibitor, 5-10 mg twice daily. The specimen was CD8+ T cells sorted from blood, collected at week 4, from a patient treated with tofacitinib. These receptors were collected from a human donor with alopecia areata.

CDR3 in DNA: TGTGCCAGCAGTTTCGGGACTAGCGGGGGCATAGATACGCAGTATTTT. This codes for CASSFGTSGGIDTQYF. This chain links TRBV27 with TRBJ2-3; 14 nucleotides line up with TRBD2. The CDR3 loop spans 16 amino acids. Germline V gene sequence: CDR1 MNHEY, CDR2 SMNVEV (reference sequence). The J segment lost 5 bases and the V segment lost 3 bases, leaving 4 bases of the junction unmatched.

V and J are TRBV6-4 and TRBJ2-7, with unresolved D. Trimming left V 6 bases short and J 0 bases short, with 18 bases between. Germline V gene data show CDR1 as MRHNA and CDR2 as SNTAGT. This CDR3 contains 16 residues. CDR3 amino acids: CASSPSARVGSYEQYF. The CDR3, as DNA: TGTGCCAGCAGCCCCTCGGCGAGAGTAGGCTCCTACGAGCAGTACTTC.

The rearrangement joins TRBV4-1 to TRBJ2-7; D might be TRBD1 (5 bases). The CDR3 consists of 17 residues. The germline V and J ends were trimmed by 1 base and 6 bases, with 22 bases remaining between them. Germline V gives CDR1 MGHRA, CDR2 YSYEKL. CDR3 in amino acids: CASSQVTLGGSGAEQYF. In DNA form, the CDR3 reads TGCGCCAGCAGCCAAGTTACGCTTGGTGGAAGTGGGGCCGAGCAGTACTTC.

The V gene is TRBV29-1, the J gene TRBJ2-4; D call uncertain. Trimming shortened V by 4 bases and J by 3 bases, and 10 bases separated the two germline ends. Germline V CDR1 and CDR2: SQVTM, ANQGSEA. The CDR3 loop spans 13 amino acids. The CDR3 DNA is TGCAGCGTTGCTACCCCCGACAAAAACATTCAGTACTTC. Its protein is CSVATPDKNIQYF.

This clone was counted a few times. The chain links TRBV2 to TRBJ2-3; D ambiguous. Germline V gives CDR1 SNHLY, CDR2 FYNNEI. The CDR3 sequence is 14 residues long. V dropped 10 bases and J dropped 1 base, with 15 bases sitting between them. In DNA form, the CDR3 reads TGTGCCACCGACTGGCCTACGGGCACAGATACGCAGTATTTT. Amino acid sequence: CATDWPTGTDTQYF.

The chain uses TRBV9 and TRBJ2-1; D may be TRBD1 or TRBD2 (5 bases each). There are 15 residues in the CDR3. Germline V gene data show CDR1 as SGDLS and CDR2 as YYNGEE. V lost 3 bases, J lost 0 bases, and 10 bases lay in between. The CDR3, as DNA: TGTGCCAGCAGCGCAACAGGAGGCTCCTACAATGAGCAGTTCTTC. Translating it yields CASSATGGSYNEQFF.

The genes are TRBV9 and TRBJ1-1, with D possibly matching TRBD1 (5 bases). The CDR3 spans 11 residues. V lost 3 bases and J lost 8, with 8 bases in between. Germline loops: CDR1 SGDLS, CDR2 YYNGEE. Here the CDR3 reads CASSDGGEAFF. CDR3 nucleotides: TGTGCCAGCAGCGACGGGGGAGAAGCTTTCTTT.

This chain links TRBV2 with TRBJ2-4; D is ambiguous. V dropped 5 bases and J dropped 0 bases, with 11 bases sitting between them. The CDR3 runs 15 residues. In germline, CDR1 is SNHLY, CDR2 FYNNEI. The CDR3 sequence: CASSHRWLAKNIQYF. The CDR3, as DNA: TGTGCCAGCAGTCACCGCTGGCTAGCCAAAAACATTCAGTACTTC.

This chain uses TRBV4-3 with TRBJ2-5; D gene uncertain. Trimming shortened V by 0 bases and J by 9 bases, and 17 bases separated the two germline ends. The V gene's germline CDR1 is LGHNA and CDR2 YSLEER. The CDR3 is 15 amino acids. The CDR3 reads CASSQERGLKWSQYF. In DNA, the CDR3 is TGCGCCAGCAGCCAAGAGCGAGGCCTTAAGTGGTCCCAGTACTTC.

The CDR3 spells CASSQGQGPYGYTF. The CDR3 DNA is TGCGCCAGCAGCCAAGGACAGGGCCCCTATGGCTACACCTTC. The rearrangement uses TRBV4-1 and TRBJ1-2, with 7 bases matching TRBD1. Germline V gene data show CDR1 as MGHRA and CDR2 as YSYEKL. With V trimmed by 1 base and J by 4 bases, 3 bases remained unmatched. This CDR3 is 14 amino acids long.

V usage is TRBV5-6 and J usage is TRBJ2-5, with D possibly TRBD2 on 6 matching bases. The CDR3 covers 11 residues. V lost 2 bases and J 8 bases, leaving 7 bases between the germline ends. The germline gives CDR1 SGHDT, CDR2 YYEEEE. CDR3 amino acids: CASSFGGTQYF. In DNA, the CDR3 is TGTGCCAGCAGCTTCGGGGGTACCCAGTACTTC.

V gene TRBV29-1 combines with J gene TRBJ2-7; the D call may be TRBD1 or TRBD2 (5 bases each). Germline CDR1 is SQVTM and CDR2 is ANQGSEA. V lost 7 bases and J 0 bases, leaving 13 bases between the germline ends. This CDR3 has 13 residues. The DNA of the CDR3 is TGCAGCGCGGTGGTGGGGACCTCCTACGAGCAGTACTTC. The encoded protein is CSAVVGTSYEQYF.

This clone has only one observation. The J gene is TRBJ2-2, the V gene TRBV4-2; D remains ambiguous. Trimming took off 3 bases at V and 3 bases at J, with 5 bases between the two ends. Germline values: CDR1 LGHNA, CDR2 YNFKEQ. The CDR3 is made up of 13 amino acids. CDR3 loop: CASSQEDTGELFF. The CDR3 coding sequence is TGTGCCAGCAGCCAGGAAGACACCGGGGAGCTGTTTTTT.

The chain joins TRBV5-4 to TRBJ2-3; D ambiguous. Germline values: CDR1 SGHNT, CDR2 YYREEE (reference sequence). Trimming pared 1 base from V and 0 bases from J, leaving 12 bases between. This CDR3 is 16 amino acids long. The CDR3 sequence: CASSLYAERSTDTQYF. CDR3 DNA sequence: TGTGCCAGCAGCTTGTATGCGGAGAGGAGCACAGATACGCAGTATTTT.

The chain has TRBV6-1 and TRBJ1-1; D is perhaps TRBD1 (5 bases). CDR1 and CDR2 (germline): MNHNS, SASEGT. Trimming removed 6 bases from V and 6 bases from J, with 14 bases in between. The CDR3 loop spans 13 amino acids. CDR3 sequence (DNA): TGTGCCAGCAGCATGGACAAGGGGCCTGAAGCTTTCTTT. Amino acids: CASSMDKGPEAFF.

The V gene is TRBV30, the J gene TRBJ2-7; tentatively, D is TRBD1 (5 bases). The germline V and J ends were trimmed by 1 base and 2 bases, with 9 bases remaining between them. Per the germline V gene, CDR1 is GTSNPN and CDR2 is SVGIG (reference sequence). The CDR3 spans 13 residues. The CDR3 spells CAWSGAGPYEQYF. Here the CDR3 DNA reads TGTGCCTGGAGTGGGGCAGGGCCCTACGAGCAGTACTTC.